This T cell receptor beta chain was identified in a study of T cells in Graves' hyperthyroidism and ophthalmopathy. Amplified TCR beta CDR3 regions came from RNA transcripts. Using the HTBI primer set, a first-round RT-PCR was run on the TCR CDR3. Using its own MiXCR run on the multiplex PCR reads, TCRdb lists one record per CDR3 protein. In the table there are around 600,000 distinct CDR3 sequences, more than 12% of which are singletons. This clonotype has a count of ten or more. V lost 5 bases, J lost 4 bases, and 4 bases stayed unmatched. The V gene's germline CDR1 is SGHTA and CDR2 FQGNSA. The CDR3 consists of 14 residues.

Sequenced sample: blood. The receptor's source is a woman in her fifties or sixties with Graves' ophthalmopathy. The V gene is TRBV7-2, the J gene TRBJ1-3; TRBD1 matches at 8 bases. For the CDR3, the DNA is TGTGCCAGCAGCCAGGACAGGGTCGGAAACACCATATATTTT. Protein product: CASSQDRVGNTIYF. The full variable domain, its missing parts supplied by reference TRBV7-2 and TRBJ1-3, is GAGVSQSPSNKVTEKGKDVELRCDPISGHTALYWYRQSLGQGLEFLIYFQGNSAPDKSGLPSDRFSAERTGGSVSTLTIQRTQQEDSAVYLCASSQDRVGNTIYFGEGSWLTVV.